The TCR beta chain described here comes from a study of T cells in Graves' hyperthyroidism and ophthalmopathy. Thyroid ultrasound and orbital computed tomography, with clinical symptoms and serum thyroxine and TRAb, informed diagnoses. The CDR3 loop spans 16 amino acids. Germline V lookup: CDR1 SGDLS, CDR2 YYNGEE. The V segment lost 3 bases and the J segment 3 bases; nucleotides outside the gene matches: 8. RNA transcripts gave rise to amplified TCR beta CDR3 regions. Researchers ran a first-round RT-PCR on the TCR CDR3 using the HTBI primer set. Via MiXCR, TCRdb re-called the multiplex PCR reads, giving one row per CDR3 protein. The profile covers about 53,000 distinct CDR3 sequences, with 49% appearing a single time and about an eighth taken by the ten largest. Ten or more counts support this clonotype.

The receptor's source is a woman aged 25 to 45 with Graves' ophthalmopathy. V usage is TRBV9 and J usage is TRBJ1-1, with 10 bases fitting TRBD1. Material for sequencing was blood. In DNA, the CDR3 is TGTGCCAGCAGCGGAGGACAGGGGGTGAGCGACACTGAAGCTTTCTTT. It translates to CASSGGQGVSDTEAFF.